The 16 T cell receptor beta chains below come from one sample, sequenced in a study of T cells after posttransplantation cyclophosphamide. Method: immunoSEQ multiplex PCR; TCRdb's copy keeps in-frame clones and lacks some. This table holds several thousand clones, roughly nine tenths found once. The specimen sequenced was memory CD4+ T cells sorted from PBMCs. The receptors derive from an older woman in good health, CMV-negative, and a related stem cell transplant donor.

This chain connects TRBV5-1 to TRBJ1-2; TRBD1 matches 10 bases. The CDR3 totals 14 residues. Germline V gene sequence: CDR1 SGHRS, CDR2 YFSETQ. V was pared by 2 bases and J by 6 bases, with 4 bases of the junction left unmatched. CDR3 residues: CASSFGQGVHGYTF. The CDR3 coding sequence is TGCGCCAGCAGCTTCGGACAGGGGGTGCATGGCTACACCTTC.

The chain carries TRBV15 and TRBJ1-3, with 8 bases that match TRBD1. The J segment lost 0 bases and the V segment lost 6 bases, leaving 7 bases of the junction unmatched. The CDR3 runs 16 residues. Germline loops: CDR1 LNHNV, CDR2 YYDKDF (reference sequence). The CDR3 nucleotides are TGTGCCACCAGTGACCCCCAGGGGGCCTCTGGAAACACCATATATTTT. As protein: CATSDPQGASGNTIYF.

The gene calls are TRBV7-9 and TRBJ2-7, with 7 bases aligning to TRBD1. From germline, CDR1 is SEHNR and CDR2 FQNEAQ (reference sequence). J was trimmed by 3 bases and V by 3 bases; bases with no gene match: 5. The CDR3 spans 14 residues. The CDR3 loop is CASSFRDRSYEQYF. The CDR3 DNA follows: TGTGCCAGCAGCTTCCGGGACAGAAGCTACGAGCAGTACTTC.

The rearrangement uses TRBV9 and TRBJ2-7, with a possible D match to TRBD2 (5 bases). V lost 0 bases, J lost 4 bases, and 14 bases lay in between. In germline, CDR1 is SGDLS, CDR2 YYNGEE. This CDR3 region has 15 residues. The CDR3 loop reads CASSVESGGPYEQYV. The CDR3 DNA reads TGTGCCAGCAGCGTAGAGAGCGGTGGGCCTTACGAGCAGTACGTC.

On this clone: Distinct nucleotide sequences in the sample also encode this CDR3. V is TRBV7-2 and J is TRBJ2-7; 10 nucleotides line up with TRBD2. With V trimmed by 5 bases and J by 4 bases, 8 bases remained unmatched. Germline CDR1 and CDR2: SGHTA and FQGNSA. The CDR3 runs to 15 residues. Here the CDR3 DNA reads TGTGCCAGCAGCCCTCGGACTAGCGGCCCTTACGAGCAGTACTTC. Amino acids: CASSPRTSGPYEQYF.

This clone appeared once. The V gene is TRBV5-4, the J gene TRBJ2-2, with a weak D call TRBD2 (5 bases). CDR1 is SGHNT and CDR2 is YYREEE in the germline V gene (reference sequence). This CDR3 region has 15 residues. Trimming took off 0 bases at V and 6 bases at J, with 12 bases between the two ends. CDR3 sequence: CASSLVTVGAGELFF. CDR3 coding DNA: TGTGCCAGCAGCTTGGTTACGGTGGGAGCCGGGGAGCTGTTTTTT.

The chain has TRBV30 and TRBJ1-1; D call uncertain. The CDR3 has 13 amino acids. Trimming took 0 bases from V and 11 from J, leaving 16 bases between them. The V gene's germline CDR1 is GTSNPN and CDR2 SVGIG (reference sequence). DNA for the CDR3: TGTGCCTGGAGTGTATGGGAGAAACAACAGGCTTTCTTT. It encodes CAWSVWEKQQAFF.

The CDR3 bases are TGTGCCACCAGCACAGGAGGCCCTGGAAACACCATATATTTT. Amino acid sequence: CATSTGGPGNTIYF. V gene TRBV15 combines with J gene TRBJ1-3; D is ambiguous. Trimming shortened V by 4 bases and J by 2 bases, and 9 bases separated the two germline ends. The CDR3 loop spans 14 amino acids. Germline CDR1 and CDR2: LNHNV and YYDKDF (reference sequence).

V is TRBV4-2 and J is TRBJ1-2; D possibly corresponds to TRBD1 (5 bases). CDR3 length: 15 amino acids. Trimming shortened V by 0 bases and J by 5 bases, and 13 bases separated the two germline ends. In germline, CDR1 is LGHNA, CDR2 YNFKEQ. The CDR3 spells CASSQDLGLFYGYTF. In DNA, the CDR3 is TGTGCCAGCAGCCAAGACCTGGGACTGTTTTATGGCTACACCTTC.

The chain employs TRBV6-5 and TRBJ2-4; 14 bases are a match to TRBD2. The CDR3 has 15 residues. The V gene's germline CDR1 is MNHEY and CDR2 SVGAGI. V was clipped by 6 bases and J by 6 bases; unmatched bases: 4. The CDR3 region has the DNA TGTGCCAGCAGGGGACTAGCGGGAGTAGCAAACATTCAGTACTTC. Its translation: CASRGLAGVANIQYF.

This clone was seen only a few times. This chain joins TRBV29-1 and TRBJ1-1; a possible D gene is TRBD1 (5 bases). CDR3 length: 13 residues. From germline, CDR1 is SQVTM and CDR2 ANQGSEA. The V gene lost 7 bases and the J gene lost 1 base, with 13 bases spanning the gap. The CDR3 DNA reads TGCAGCGGGGGGGACCCTCCGAACACTGAAGCTTTCTTT. Translating gives CSGGDPPNTEAFF.

The gene calls are TRBV10-3 and TRBJ1-5, with D maybe TRBD1 (6 bases). In germline, CDR1 is ENHRY, CDR2 SYGVKD. The CDR3 length is 15 residues. Trimming took 6 bases from V and 2 from J, leaving 14 bases between them. Here the CDR3 DNA reads TGTGCCATCAGGAAAGGGGGTGTTGGCAATCAGCCCCAGCATTTT. Amino acids: CAIRKGGVGNQPQHF.

A note on this clone: Other DNA sequences in this specimen translate into the identical CDR3. The genes are TRBV4-3 and TRBJ1-6, with TRBD1 as a possible D gene (6 bases). The V gene's germline CDR1 is LGHNA and CDR2 YSLEER. Trimming cost V 2 bases and J 7 bases, with 15 bases left between them. This CDR3 contains 16 residues. Here the CDR3 DNA reads TGCGCCAGCAGCCAAAGCCCGGGACACTCAAATTCACCCCTCCACTTT. Amino acids: CASSQSPGHSNSPLHF.

The V gene is TRBV28, the J gene TRBJ2-3, with D perhaps matching TRBD2 (5 bases). The CDR3 has 14 residues. V lost 3 bases, J lost 4 bases, and 11 bases lay in between. The germline gives CDR1 MDHEN, CDR2 SYDVKM. This CDR3 is CASSFSGFADTQYF. CDR3 nucleotides: TGTGCCAGCAGTTTTTCGGGGTTTGCAGATACGCAGTATTTT.

This rearrangement joins TRBV29-1 to TRBJ2-5, with D maybe TRBD2 (7 bases). Germline assignment: CDR1 SQVTM and CDR2 ANQGSEA. The CDR3 loop spans 12 amino acids. V lost 7 bases and J 2 bases, leaving 11 bases between the germline ends. The CDR3 bases are TGCAGCGGCGGGGGCGCACAAGAGACCCAGTACTTC. Its protein product is CSGGGAQETQYF.

The chain links TRBV29-1 to TRBJ1-2; TRBD1 matches 8 bases. Germline loops: CDR1 SQVTM, CDR2 ANQGSEA. V was pared by 6 bases and J by 3 bases, with 6 bases of the junction left unmatched. The CDR3 is made up of 13 amino acids. The CDR3 nucleotides are TGCAGCGTATCGACGGACAGGGACTATGGCTACACCTTC. Translated: CSVSTDRDYGYTF.